This entry lists 32 T cell receptor beta chains sequenced from one sample in a study of blood T cell repertoires in COVID-19. Clones were read by immunoSEQ multiplex PCR, and TCRdb kept only the in-frame ones, dropping some. Here the sample spans around 18,000 clones, about 91% being singletons. The material sequenced was peripheral blood. These receptors were obtained from a human donor in a cohort sampled during active COVID-19.

The chain combines TRBV20-1 with TRBJ2-7; TRBD2 might be the D (5 bases). The germline V gene has CDR1 DFQATT and CDR2 SNEGSKA (reference sequence). This CDR3 is 15 amino acids long. Between the trimmed V and J ends, which lost 3 bases and 2 bases, there was a span of 17 bases. The CDR3 here is CSASGGSVLTYEQYF. DNA for the CDR3: TGCAGTGCTAGTGGAGGTTCCGTTTTAACCTACGAGCAGTACTTC.

This chain connects TRBV19 to TRBJ2-3, with TRBD2 matching over 13 bases. CDR3 length: 17 amino acids. From germline, CDR1 is LNHDA and CDR2 SQIVND (reference sequence). J was trimmed by 4 bases and V by 5 bases; bases with no gene match: 9. The CDR3: CASSAGLAGVQADTQYF. The CDR3, as DNA: TGTGCCAGTAGTGCCGGACTAGCGGGGGTTCAGGCAGATACGCAGTATTTT.

The J gene is TRBJ2-5, the V gene TRBV4-1; a possible D gene is TRBD1 (5 bases). The CDR3 spans 17 residues. Germline V gives CDR1 MGHRA, CDR2 YSYEKL. With 0 bases removed from V and 4 bases from J, the gap between germline ends came to 18 bases. The CDR3, as DNA: TGCGCCAGCAGCCAAGATGAAGTGGGGCCACTAACAGAGACCCAGTACTTC. Translation gives CASSQDEVGPLTETQYF.

The chain uses TRBV29-1 and TRBJ2-2; 9 nucleotides line up with TRBD2. CDR3 size: 14 residues. The trim removed 4 bases at V and 5 bases at J, leaving 5 bases unmatched. Germline V gene data show CDR1 as SQVTM and CDR2 as ANQGSEA. The CDR3 region has the DNA TGCAGCGTTGGAGCGGGGGGCACGACCGGGGAGCTGTTTTTT. This encodes CSVGAGGTTGELFF.

V usage is TRBV6-5 and J usage is TRBJ2-3; D may be TRBD1 (5 bases). Germline lookup yields CDR1 MNHEY and CDR2 SVGAGI. This CDR3 is built from 15 residues. V was clipped by 6 bases and J by 3 bases, with 16 bases between them. DNA for the CDR3: TGTGCCAGCAGGGCCTTGGCGCCAGGGACAGATACGCAGTATTTT. Amino acid sequence: CASRALAPGTDTQYF.

CDR3 region: CASSLRSRQAKLPQHF. The CDR3 DNA reads as TGTGCCAGTAGTCTCCGATCCCGACAGGCGAAATTGCCCCAGCATTTT. V and J are TRBV19 and TRBJ1-5; perhaps TRBD1 as D (6 bases). This CDR3 is 16 amino acids long. V shed 5 bases and J shed 9 bases, with 23 bases lying between them. Germline-derived CDR1 and CDR2 are LNHDA and SQIVND (reference sequence).

By share, this clone counts as medium-sized. The CDR3 bases are TGTGCCAGTAGTATAAATGAAGGGGTTGGCAATCAGCCCCAGCATTTT. Translated: CASSINEGVGNQPQHF. The chain has TRBV19 and TRBJ1-5; possible D gene TRBD1, 5 bases. Trimming took 2 bases from V and 2 from J, leaving 13 bases between them. The germline V gene has CDR1 LNHDA and CDR2 SQIVND (reference sequence). The CDR3 runs 16 residues.

The gene calls are TRBV10-3 and TRBJ1-2, with 8 bases lining up with TRBD1. Germline lookup yields CDR1 ENHRY and CDR2 SYGVKD. The V and J ends lost 6 bases and 3 bases, in that order; junction bases with no gene match: 6. CDR3 length: 14 residues. The CDR3 reads CAISPGGVDYGYTF. Here the CDR3 DNA reads TGTGCCATCAGCCCAGGGGGCGTTGACTATGGCTACACCTTC.

The V call is TRBV7-2, the J call TRBJ1-2, with 8 bases matching TRBD1. J gave up 5 bases and V 1 base, and 9 bases lay outside the gene matches. The CDR3 spans 16 residues. CDR1 and CDR2 from the germline V gene are SGHTA and FQGNSA. The CDR3 DNA sequence: TGTGCCAGCAGCTTAGATTCAGGGGGCGCCGGGTATGGCTACACCTTC. It is translated as CASSLDSGGAGYGYTF. Drawing the rest from reference TRBV7-2 and TRBJ1-2, the complete variable domain is GAGVSQSPSNKVTEKGKDVELRCDPISGHTALYWYRQSLGQGLEFLIYFQGNSAPDKSGLPSDRFSAERTGGSVSTLTIQRTQQEDSAVYLCASSLDSGGAGYGYTFGSGTRLTVV.

The chain has TRBV30 and TRBJ2-1; 10 bases match TRBD2. V lost 8 bases and J lost 2; bases outside the gene matches: 9. Germline V gene lookup returns CDR1 GTSNPN and CDR2 SVGIG (reference sequence). The CDR3 totals 15 residues. The CDR3 nucleotides read TGTGCCCTAGATTGGAGCGGGGGGGCCTACAATGAGCAGTTCTTC. Its translation is CALDWSGGAYNEQFF. The variable domain in full, completed from reference TRBV30 and TRBJ2-1, reads SQTIHQWPATLVQPVGSPLSLECTVEGTSNPNLYWYRQAAGRGLQLLFYSVGIGQISSEVPQNLSASRPQDRQFILSSKKLLLSDSGFYLCALDWSGGAYNEQFFGPGTRLTVL.

This rearrangement joins TRBV13 to TRBJ2-2; a possible D gene is TRBD2 (6 bases). In germline, CDR1 is PRHDT, CDR2 FYEKMQ (reference sequence). Trimming pared 3 bases from V and 7 bases from J, leaving 12 bases between. This CDR3 is built from 14 residues. CDR3 bases: TGTGCCAGCAGCTTCGGGGACTTTTACGGGGAGCTGTTTTTT. This gives the protein CASSFGDFYGELFF.

The table lists this clone with a few counts. The rearrangement uses TRBV2 and TRBJ2-2; the D gene is possibly TRBD1 (5 bases). The CDR3 is 16 amino acids. Germline V gene data show CDR1 as SNHLY and CDR2 as FYNNEI. The V end was cut by 4 bases, the J end by 4 bases, with 16 bases between. Written as DNA, the CDR3 is TGTGCCAGCAGTGTAGGGGCTGTGGGAACCACCGGGGAGCTGTTTTTT. Protein sequence: CASSVGAVGTTGELFF.

This chain joins TRBV19 and TRBJ2-1; the D is unclear. The CDR3 is 11 amino acids. The germline CDR1 and CDR2 sequences are LNHDA and SQIVND (reference sequence). Trimming pared 5 bases from V and 8 bases from J, leaving 7 bases between. The CDR3 sequence is CASSDWYEQFF. CDR3 in DNA: TGTGCCAGTAGTGACTGGTATGAGCAGTTCTTC.

The chain employs TRBV6-2 or TRBV6-3 and TRBJ2-7, with D possibly being TRBD2 (7 bases). V was shortened by 3 bases and J by 5 bases, with 14 bases between the two germline ends. CDR1 is MNHEY and CDR2 is SVGEGT in the germline V gene. The CDR3 spans 14 residues. CDR3 sequence reads: CASSYFGGADEQYF. CDR3 sequence (DNA): TGTGCCAGCAGTTATTTTGGGGGGGCTGACGAGCAGTACTTC.

V and J are TRBV30 and TRBJ1-6, with TRBD1 matching over 7 bases. The germline V gene encodes CDR1 GTSNPN and CDR2 SVGIG (reference sequence). CDR3 size: 14 residues. V lost 6 bases, J lost 7 bases, and 9 bases stayed unmatched. CDR3 nucleotides: TGTGCCTGTGGAACAGGGGTAGGGAATTCACCCCTCCACTTT. As protein: CACGTGVGNSPLHF.

This clone occurred a few times. CDR3 sequence: CASSVGGAPYNSPLHF. The CDR3 DNA follows: TGTGCCAGCAGCGTAGGAGGTGCCCCCTATAATTCACCCCTCCACTTT. The chain combines TRBV9 with TRBJ1-6; D not certain. The CDR3 consists of 16 residues. Germline loops: CDR1 SGDLS, CDR2 YYNGEE. Between the trimmed V and J ends, which lost 0 bases and 2 bases, there was a span of 9 bases.

This clone has just one count. The chain uses TRBV6-1 and TRBJ1-5, with a possible D match to TRBD1 (5 bases). Germline V CDR1 and CDR2: MNHNS, SASEGT. This CDR3 has 15 amino acids. V was cut by 2 bases and J by 1 base, with 9 bases left in between. The CDR3 sequence: CASSEKAGSNQPQHF. The DNA of the CDR3 is TGTGCCAGCAGTGAAAAGGCAGGGAGCAATCAGCCCCAGCATTTT.

The chain couples TRBV29-1 to TRBJ1-1, with 8 bases matching TRBD1. The ends lost 2 bases at V and 4 bases at J; junction bases unmatched: 3. CDR3 length: 13 residues. Germline CDR1 reads SQVTM; CDR2 reads ANQGSEA. This chain's CDR3 is CSVETTGATEAFF. CDR3 sequence (DNA): TGCAGCGTTGAAACGACAGGGGCCACTGAAGCTTTCTTT.

The chain has TRBV29-1 and TRBJ1-2; 8 nucleotides line up with TRBD1. This CDR3 has 14 residues. Germline V gene sequence: CDR1 SQVTM, CDR2 ANQGSEA. Germline trimming cut 7 bases from V and 0 bases from J; bases unmatched to any gene: 7. The CDR3 here is CSAWTGTSNYGYTF. The CDR3 nucleotides read TGCAGCGCCTGGACAGGGACTTCTAACTATGGCTACACCTTC.

This chain links TRBV28 with TRBJ1-5, with D unclear. CDR1 MDHEN and CDR2 SYDVKM come from the germline V gene. The CDR3 is 14 amino acids. V dropped 3 bases and J dropped 6 bases, with 12 bases sitting between them. The CDR3 sequence is CASSFFSGGQPQHF. As DNA, the CDR3 is TGTGCCAGCAGTTTCTTTTCAGGAGGTCAGCCCCAGCATTTT.

This clone was detected only a few times. This rearrangement joins TRBV4-2 to TRBJ2-1; D unresolved. Germline V lookup: CDR1 LGHNA, CDR2 YNFKEQ. Trimming left V 0 bases short and J 4 bases short, with 4 bases between. This CDR3 is built from 13 residues. In DNA, the CDR3 is TGTGCCAGCAGCCAAGACGTTTACAATGAGCAGTTCTTC. Translation gives CASSQDVYNEQFF.

CDR3 region: CASSQEMRAHHNEQFF. CDR3 DNA: TGTGCCAGCAGCCAAGAGATGCGGGCACATCACAATGAGCAGTTCTTC. The gene calls are TRBV3-1 (or the pseudogene TRBV3-2) and TRBJ2-1; TRBD2 is a possible D gene (5 bases). Trimming left V 0 bases short and J 5 bases short, with 14 bases between. The CDR3 consists of 16 residues. CDR1 is LGHDT and CDR2 is YNNKEL in the germline V gene (reference sequence).

The J gene is TRBJ2-1, the V gene TRBV9, with 8 bases aligning to TRBD2. Germline V gives CDR1 SGDLS, CDR2 YYNGEE. The CDR3 consists of 16 residues. Germline trimming cut 0 bases from V and 5 bases from J; bases unmatched to any gene: 7. CDR3: CASSVATGLGHNEQFF. CDR3 nucleotide sequence: TGTGCCAGCAGCGTAGCTACGGGACTAGGCCACAATGAGCAGTTCTTC.

The V call is TRBV29-1, the J call TRBJ2-2; D perhaps matches TRBD1 (6 bases). Germline V lookup: CDR1 SQVTM, CDR2 ANQGSEA. V shed 5 bases and J shed 5 bases, with 15 bases lying between them. The CDR3 totals 14 residues. CDR3 region: CSVKGQGLTGELFF. CDR3 in DNA: TGCAGCGTTAAAGGTCAGGGGTTGACCGGGGAGCTGTTTTTT.

For the CDR3, the DNA is TGTGCCAGCAGAATCAGTGAGAACACTGAAGCTTTCTTT. Amino acid sequence: CASRISENTEAFF. V and J are TRBV12-3 or TRBV12-4 and TRBJ1-1; D is undetermined. This CDR3 comprises 13 residues. Between the trimmed V and J ends, which lost 6 bases and 1 base, there was a span of 9 bases.

This chain uses TRBV28 with TRBJ1-1, with D possibly being TRBD1 (5 bases). The CDR3 is made up of 17 amino acids. The V gene lost 2 bases and the J gene lost 3 bases, with 19 bases spanning the gap. The V gene's germline CDR1 is MDHEN and CDR2 SYDVKM. CDR3 nucleotides: TGTGCCAGCAGTTTAAGGGTGGGCAGGGCAGGACACACTGAAGCTTTCTTT. It is translated as CASSLRVGRAGHTEAFF.

V usage is TRBV21-1 and J usage is TRBJ1-4. TRBV21-1 is termed a pseudogene. This CDR3 region has 16 residues. CDR3 region: CASSKALVRAEAELFF. The CDR3 coding sequence is TGTGCCAGCAGCAAAGCGCTGGTGAGGGCGGAGGCGGAACTGTTTTTT.

Concerning this clone: At the DNA level, this CDR3 is encoded by other sequences in the same sample as well. This rearrangement joins TRBV7-6 to TRBJ2-2; 11 bases are a match to TRBD2. V shed 4 bases and J 6 bases; nucleotides not matched to a gene: 16. Germline-derived CDR1 and CDR2 are SGHVS and FNYEAQ. The CDR3 is made up of 19 amino acids. This CDR3 is CASSSKRWLAGGEAGELFF. The CDR3, as DNA: TGTGCCAGCAGCTCCAAACGTTGGCTAGCGGGGGGTGAGGCCGGGGAGCTGTTTTTT.

The J gene is TRBJ2-3, the V gene TRBV11-2; D is possibly TRBD2 (7 bases). Germline lookup yields CDR1 SGHAT and CDR2 FQNNGV. The CDR3 spans 14 residues. V shed 5 bases and J shed 4 bases, with 13 bases lying between them. CDR3 sequence reads: CASSKGGPSDTQYF. In DNA, the CDR3 is TGTGCCAGCAGCAAGGGGGGGCCCTCAGATACGCAGTATTTT.

The gene calls are TRBV30 and TRBJ1-3; possibly TRBD1 for D (6 bases). CDR1 is GTSNPN and CDR2 is SVGIG in the germline V gene (reference sequence). The CDR3 length is 16 residues. The ends were cut back, 0 bases at V and 7 bases at J, with 19 bases in the middle. DNA of the CDR3: TGTGCCTGGAGTGTACGGGGGGGCGGACTGCGGAACACCATATATTTT. Protein sequence: CAWSVRGGGLRNTIYF.

This clone occurred once. V is TRBV29-1 and J is TRBJ1-3; D is possibly TRBD1 (5 bases). The V end was cut by 4 bases, the J end by 4 bases, with 14 bases between. The CDR3 length is 14 residues. Germline assignment: CDR1 SQVTM and CDR2 ANQGSEA. The CDR3 is CSVGQGSAGNTIYF. In nucleotides, the CDR3 is TGCAGCGTTGGGCAGGGCTCAGCGGGAAACACCATATATTTT.

The rearrangement joins TRBV5-1 to TRBJ1-4; D ambiguous. The CDR3 spans 15 residues. From germline, CDR1 is SGHRS and CDR2 YFSETQ. V shed 4 bases and J shed 1 base, with 11 bases lying between them. CDR3 sequence reads: CASSTFGGTNEKLFF. CDR3 coding DNA: TGCGCCAGCAGCACATTTGGAGGAACTAATGAAAAACTGTTTTTT.